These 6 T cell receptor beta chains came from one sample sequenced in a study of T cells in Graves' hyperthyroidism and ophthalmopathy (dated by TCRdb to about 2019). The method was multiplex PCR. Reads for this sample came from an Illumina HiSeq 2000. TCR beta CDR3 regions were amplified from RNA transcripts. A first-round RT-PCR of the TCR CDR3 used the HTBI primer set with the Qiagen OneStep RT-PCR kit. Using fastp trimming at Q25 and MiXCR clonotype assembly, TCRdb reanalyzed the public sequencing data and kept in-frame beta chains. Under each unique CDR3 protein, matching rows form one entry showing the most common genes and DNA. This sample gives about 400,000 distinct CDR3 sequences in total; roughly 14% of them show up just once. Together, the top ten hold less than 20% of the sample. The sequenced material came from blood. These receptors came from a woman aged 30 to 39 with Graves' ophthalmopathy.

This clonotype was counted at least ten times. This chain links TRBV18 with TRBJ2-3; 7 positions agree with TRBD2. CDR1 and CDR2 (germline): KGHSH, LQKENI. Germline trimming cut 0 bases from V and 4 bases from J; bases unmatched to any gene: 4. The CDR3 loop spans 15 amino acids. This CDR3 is CASSPPRLAADTQYF. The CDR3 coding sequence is TGTGCCAGCTCACCACCGCGACTAGCAGCAGATACGCAGTATTTT.

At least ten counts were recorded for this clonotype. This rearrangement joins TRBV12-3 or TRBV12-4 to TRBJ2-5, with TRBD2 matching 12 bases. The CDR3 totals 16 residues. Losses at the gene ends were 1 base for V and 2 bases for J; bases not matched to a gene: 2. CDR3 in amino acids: CASSLGLAGVQETQYF. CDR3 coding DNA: TGTGCCAGCAGTTTAGGACTAGCGGGGGTTCAAGAGACCCAGTACTTC.

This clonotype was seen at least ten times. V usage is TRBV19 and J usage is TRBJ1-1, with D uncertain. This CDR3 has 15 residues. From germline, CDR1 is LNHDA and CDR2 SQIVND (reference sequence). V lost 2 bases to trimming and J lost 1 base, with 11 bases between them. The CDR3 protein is CASSILRAGNTEAFF. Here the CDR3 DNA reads TGTGCCAGTAGTATATTGAGGGCGGGGAACACTGAAGCTTTCTTT.

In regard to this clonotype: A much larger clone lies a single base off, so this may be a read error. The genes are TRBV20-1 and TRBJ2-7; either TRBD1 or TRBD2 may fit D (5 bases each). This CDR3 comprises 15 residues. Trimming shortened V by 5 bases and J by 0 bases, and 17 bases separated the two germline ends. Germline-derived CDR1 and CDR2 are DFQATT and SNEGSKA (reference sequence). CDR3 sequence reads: CSAGSAAGSSYEQYF. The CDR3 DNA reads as TGCAGTGCTGGATCCGCGGCAGGGAGCTCCTACGAGCAGTACTTC.

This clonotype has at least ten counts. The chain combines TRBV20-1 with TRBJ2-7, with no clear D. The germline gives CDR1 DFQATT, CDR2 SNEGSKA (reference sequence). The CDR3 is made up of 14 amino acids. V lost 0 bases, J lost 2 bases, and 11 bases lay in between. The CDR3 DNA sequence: TGCAGTGCTAGAGAGGCAGGAGAGACCTACGAGCAGTACTTC. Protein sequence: CSAREAGETYEQYF.

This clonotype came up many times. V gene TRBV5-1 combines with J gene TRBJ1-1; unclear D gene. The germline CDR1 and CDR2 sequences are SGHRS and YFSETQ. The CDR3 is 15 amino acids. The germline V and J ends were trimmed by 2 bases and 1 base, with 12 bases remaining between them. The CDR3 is CASSLFDSTNTEAFF. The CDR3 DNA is TGCGCCAGCAGCTTATTCGACTCGACGAACACTGAAGCTTTCTTT.